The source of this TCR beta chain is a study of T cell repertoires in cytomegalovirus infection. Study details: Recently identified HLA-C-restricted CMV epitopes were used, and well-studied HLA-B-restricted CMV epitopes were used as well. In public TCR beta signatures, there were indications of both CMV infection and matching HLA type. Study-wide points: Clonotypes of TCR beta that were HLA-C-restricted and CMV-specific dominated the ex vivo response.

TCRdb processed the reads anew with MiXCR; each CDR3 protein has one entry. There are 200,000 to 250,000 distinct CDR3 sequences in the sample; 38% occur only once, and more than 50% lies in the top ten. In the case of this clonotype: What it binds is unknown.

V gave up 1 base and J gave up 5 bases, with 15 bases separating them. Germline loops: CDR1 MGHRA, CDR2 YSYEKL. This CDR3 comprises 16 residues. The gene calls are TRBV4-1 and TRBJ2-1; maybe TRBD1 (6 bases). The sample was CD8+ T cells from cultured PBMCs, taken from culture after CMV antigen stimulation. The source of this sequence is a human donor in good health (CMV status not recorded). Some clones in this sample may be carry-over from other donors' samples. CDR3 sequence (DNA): TGCGCCAGCAGCCAAGTGCCGAGGGGGATGGACAATGAGCAGTTCTTC. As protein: CASSQVPRGMDNEQFF.